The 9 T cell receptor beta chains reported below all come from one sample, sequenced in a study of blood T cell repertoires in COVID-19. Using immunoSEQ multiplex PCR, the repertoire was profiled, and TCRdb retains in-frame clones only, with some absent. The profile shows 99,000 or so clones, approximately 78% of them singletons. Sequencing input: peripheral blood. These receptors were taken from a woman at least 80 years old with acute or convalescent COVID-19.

This CDR3 reads CATSDSTDYLIDTQYF. CDR3 bases: TGTGCCACCAGTGATTCGACGGACTACCTTATAGATACGCAGTATTTT. The gene calls are TRBV24-1 and TRBJ2-3, with D perhaps matching TRBD2 (6 bases). CDR1 is KGHDR, CDR2 SFDVKD, per germline. This CDR3 spans 16 amino acids. V dropped 2 bases and J dropped 5 bases, with 16 bases sitting between them.

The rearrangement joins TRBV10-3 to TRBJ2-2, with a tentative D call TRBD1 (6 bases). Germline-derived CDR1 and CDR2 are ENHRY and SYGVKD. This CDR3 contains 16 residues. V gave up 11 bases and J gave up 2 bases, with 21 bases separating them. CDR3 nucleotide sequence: TGTGCCGCACAACAGGGCCGATTACTAAACACCGGGGAGCTGTTTTTT. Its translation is CAAQQGRLLNTGELFF.

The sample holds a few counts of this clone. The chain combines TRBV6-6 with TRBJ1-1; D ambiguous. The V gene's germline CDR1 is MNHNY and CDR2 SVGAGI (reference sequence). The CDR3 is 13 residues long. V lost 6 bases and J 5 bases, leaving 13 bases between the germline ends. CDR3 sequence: CASRRRFETEAFF. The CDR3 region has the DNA TGTGCCAGCAGACGGAGATTCGAAACTGAAGCTTTCTTT.

In DNA form, the CDR3 reads TGTGCCAGCAGTTTCCACCCCGACAAGCAGTACTTC. Translated, it gives CASSFHPDKQYF. V is TRBV12-3 or TRBV12-4 and J is TRBJ2-7; D gene unclear. The V end was cut by 3 bases, the J end by 8 bases, with 11 bases between. This CDR3 has 12 residues.

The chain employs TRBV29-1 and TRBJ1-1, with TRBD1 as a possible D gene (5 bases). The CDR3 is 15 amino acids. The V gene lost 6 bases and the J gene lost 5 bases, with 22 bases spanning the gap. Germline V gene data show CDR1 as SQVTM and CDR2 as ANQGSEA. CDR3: CSVQKSGVSSTEAFF. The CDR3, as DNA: TGCAGCGTCCAAAAGTCGGGGGTCTCAAGTACTGAAGCTTTCTTT.

The CDR3 protein is CAISEAGVQETQYF. The DNA for the CDR3 is TGTGCCATCAGTGAGGCCGGGGTCCAAGAGACCCAGTACTTC. V usage is TRBV10-3 and J usage is TRBJ2-5; perhaps TRBD2 as D (5 bases). CDR3 length: 14 amino acids. Trimming cost V 2 bases and J 1 base, with 8 bases left between them. Germline V gives CDR1 ENHRY, CDR2 SYGVKD.

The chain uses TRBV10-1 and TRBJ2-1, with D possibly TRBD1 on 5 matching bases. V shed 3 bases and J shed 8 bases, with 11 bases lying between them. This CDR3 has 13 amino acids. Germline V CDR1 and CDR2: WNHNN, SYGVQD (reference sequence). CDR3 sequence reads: CASSEGAQDEQFF. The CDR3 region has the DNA TGCGCCAGCAGTGAAGGGGCCCAGGATGAGCAGTTCTTC.

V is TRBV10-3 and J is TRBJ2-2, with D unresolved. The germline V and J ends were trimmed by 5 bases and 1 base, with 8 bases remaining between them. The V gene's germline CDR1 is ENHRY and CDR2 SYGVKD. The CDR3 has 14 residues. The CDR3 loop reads CAISLDMNTGELFF. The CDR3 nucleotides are TGTGCCATCAGTCTTGACATGAACACCGGGGAGCTGTTTTTT.

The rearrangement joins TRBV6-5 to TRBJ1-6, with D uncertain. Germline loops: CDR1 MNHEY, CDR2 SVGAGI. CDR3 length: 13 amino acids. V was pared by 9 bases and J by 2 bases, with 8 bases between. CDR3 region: CASRVTYNSPLHF. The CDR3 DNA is TGTGCCAGTCGAGTAACCTATAATTCACCCCTCCACTTT.